This TCR beta chain was documented in a study of vaccination and CD4 T cells after COVID-19. General study findings and limits: Median approximately 90% of reactive clones detected in convalescent patients emerged only post-vaccination.

Germline CDR1 SGHVS, CDR2 FNYEAQ. V trimming: 4 bases; J trimming: 6 bases; junction bases outside the gene matches: 5. CDR3 length equals 15 residues. Treatment denoted: roughly 10-day PBMC culture with coronavirus spike peptide pools or control peptides (ViraFEST assay). With the Oncomine TCR Beta short-read assay, DNA from cultured CD4+ T cells was sequenced. TCRdb re-called the PCR reads with MiXCR, one entry per CDR3 protein. Among about 13,000 distinct CDR3 sequences listed, roughly 53% were seen once. Note on this clonotype: Antigen: not known.

The chain combines TRBV7-6 with TRBJ2-1; 11 bases align to TRBD2. The sequence was collected from a human donor who had recovered from COVID-19. The sequenced sample was CD4+ T cells from blood, cultured in vitro. The CDR3 nucleotides read TGTGCCAGCAGCTCCGGGACTAGCGGTGTCAATGAGCAGTTCTTC. Its translation is CASSSGTSGVNEQFF.